This T cell receptor beta chain was captured in a study of control samples from healthy donors and cancer patients. Profiled with immunoSEQ multiplex PCR; TCRdb holds only in-frame clones, not every one. Altogether 100,000 to 150,000 clones are present, around nine tenths being singletons, with the ten largest covering 2% to 3%. Trimming pared 7 bases from V and 6 bases from J, leaving 15 bases between. Germline CDR1 SQVTM, CDR2 ANQGSEA. This CDR3 has 12 amino acids. This clone was seen a handful of times. The rearrangement links TRBV29-1 to TRBJ1-1, with D perhaps TRBD1 (5 bases). The sample consisted of blood. This receptor was obtained from a middle-aged man in good health. The CDR3 nucleotides read TGCAGCGCCACACCGGGGGGGGCTGAAGCTTTCTTT. This encodes CSATPGGAEAFF. Full variable domain (missing parts from reference TRBV29-1 and TRBJ1-1): SAVISQKPSRDICQRGTSLTIQCQVDSQVTMMFWYRQQPGQSLTLIATANQGSEATYESGFVIDKFPISRPNLTFSTLTVSNMSPEDSSIYLCSATPGGAEAFFGQGTRLTVV.